This T cell receptor beta chain comes out of a study of blood T cell repertoires in COVID-19. Study at large: Both acute and convalescent COVID-19 samples were obtained from the United States, Italy and Spain. T cells, B-cell-depleted T cells, or PBMCs provided the cDNA or gDNA that served as material.

Per the original data handling: Amplification from reference gene primers served as the basis for estimated nucleated cell counts. Profiled with immunoSEQ multiplex PCR; TCRdb holds only in-frame clones, not every one. V and J calls and clone size are copied from that table; D and trimming were computed from the DNA. The sample gives approximately 180,000 clones, 80% to 90% of which show up once; 2.5% to 3.5% is in the top ten. This CDR3 comprises 15 residues. The V gene end was trimmed by 6 bases and the J gene end by 0 bases; junction bases not matched to a gene: 5. Germline values: CDR1 MDHEN, CDR2 SYDVKM.

The receptor comes from a man between 60 and 70 years old with acute or convalescent COVID-19. The sample was peripheral blood. The chain uses TRBV28 and TRBJ1-3, with 7 bases aligning to TRBD1. The CDR3 bases are TGTGCCAGCAGACAGGGGACCTCCTCTGGAAACACCATATATTTT. Protein product: CASRQGTSSGNTIYF.